The source of this TCR beta chain is a study of cytomegalovirus exposure and HLA in healthy donors. With 60 Vbeta and 13 Jbeta primers, the PCR was carried out. Profiling relied on immunoSEQ multiplex PCR, and the TCRdb table lists in-frame clones only, not all of them. The data contain roughly 80,000 clones, 60% to 85% of them seen just once; the ten biggest clones take up about 1.1%. Study-wide points: The likely origin of a cluster of highly shared sequence variants was a sequencing artifact. Most subjects had HLA-A and HLA-B alleles reportedly predicted accurately by TCR beta sequences.

To note about this clone: Its antigen remains unidentified.

Germline CDR1 and CDR2: SGHRS and YFSETQ. CDR3 size: 12 residues. V was pared by 4 bases and J by 3 bases, with 7 bases between. Sequencing input: PBMCs. V and J are TRBV5-1 and TRBJ1-1; D gene ambiguous. The sequence was obtained from a male donor in good health and CMV-seronegative. This CDR3 reads CASSDTYTEAFF. The CDR3 coding sequence is TGCGCCAGCAGCGACACCTACACTGAAGCTTTCTTT. Filled out from reference TRBV5-1 and TRBJ1-1, the complete variable domain reads KAGVTQTPRYLIKTRGQQVTLSCSPISGHRSVSWYQQTPGQGLQFLFEYFSETQRNKGNFPGRFSGRQFSNSRSEMNVSTLELGDSALYLCASSDTYTEAFFGQGTRLTVV.